This TCR beta chain appears in the sequencing data of a study of a mutant IDH1 vaccine in newly diagnosed glioma. About the research overall: Treated patients had a mean age of 40.4 years and an approximately 62% male, about 38% female split. Previous care, which was radiotherapy, temozolomide, or both, most often involved both.

The germline gives CDR1 SGHRS, CDR2 YFSETQ. This CDR3 is 17 amino acids long. With 1 base removed from V and 2 bases from J, the gap between germline ends came to 16 bases. Regarding time point: week 47, end of study. The study gave 300 ug of mutant IDH1 20-mer peptide per vaccine dose, with topical imiquimod. Patients in the study were vaccinated eight times, receiving shots in weeks 1, 3, 5, 7, 11, 15, 19 and 23. Every donor had a new WHO grade 3 or 4 astrocytoma that was IDH1-mutant, with loss of nuclear ATRX. Libraries were prepared by immunoSEQ multiplex PCR; TCRdb keeps only in-frame clonotypes and omits some of them. The sample carries more than 50,000 clones, less than 75% recorded once. As concerns this clone: What it recognizes is unknown.

This specimen was peripheral blood mononuclear cells (PBMCs), taken from a glioma patient whose treatment included an IDH1 peptide vaccine. This rearrangement joins TRBV5-1 to TRBJ2-4; D is possibly TRBD2 (6 bases). This receptor was obtained from a man aged 40-55 years with glioma. Some clones in this sample may be carry-over from other donors' samples. CDR3 bases: TGCGCCAGCAGCTTGTTTTCTTGGAGGGAAACCAAAAACATTCAGTACTTC. Encoded protein: CASSLFSWRETKNIQYF.